This is a list of T cell receptor beta chains from one sample in a study of CD8+ T cells in alopecia areata. This table comes from immunoSEQ multiplex PCR, and its TCRdb copy is limited to in-frame clones, with some not included. The sample holds 200,000 or so clones, about 62% seen once. The sample here was CD4+ T cells sorted from blood, taken at week 24, from a patient treated with tofacitinib. The receptors stem from a human donor with alopecia areata. Each CDR3 is given with its conserved first and last residue. Fields, in order: J gene, V gene, clone size, CDR3 protein. Rows give clone size only sometimes, using once, few, many, or a class for an expanded clone.

TRBJ2-7	TRBV19	once	CASSRPPYEQYF
TRBJ2-5	TRBV2	NA	CASSEGGTRQETQYF
TRBJ2-2	TRBV30	NA	CAWSGGFGRELFF
TRBJ1-5	TRBV5-1	NA	CASSLTRNQPQHF
TRBJ2-7	TRBV5-1	NA	CASSADRYEQYF
TRBJ1-1	TRBV29-1	NA	CSVGQGVTEAFF
TRBJ1-2	TRBV6-6	many	CASTLDRAGYGYTF
TRBJ1-2	TRBV10-3	few	CAISESTGNYGYTF
TRBJ2-5	TRBV2	NA	CASHERTASQETQYF
TRBJ2-3	TRBV2	NA	CASRGSGESTDTQYF
TRBJ2-3	TRBV30	many	CAWSAGYTDTQYF
TRBJ1-4	TRBV7-9	few	CASSSTGQGSEKLFF
TRBJ2-1	TRBV1	NA	CTILRSPRVDEQFF
TRBJ2-7	TRBV18	NA	CASSPPRITYEQYF
TRBJ2-7	TRBV9	NA	CASSVGLDPSLSYEQYF
TRBJ1-2	TRBV9	NA	CASSRDRVNYGYTF
TRBJ1-5	TRBV29-1	NA	CSVPGPLKQPQHF
TRBJ1-2	TRBV29-1	NA	CSVPGQGEQGGYTF
TRBJ1-5	TRBV7-8	NA	CASSHSDYSNQPQHF
TRBJ2-6	TRBV27	NA	CASSFDRSGANVLTF
TRBJ2-5	TRBV19	NA	CASSIRGVGETQYF
TRBJ2-1	TRBV7-3	once	CASSLIPLAGADNEQFF
TRBJ2-2	TRBV7-2	many	CASSLGIAGNTGELFF
TRBJ2-7	TRBV30	NA	CAWSTKTSGSSYEQYF
TRBJ1-2	TRBV6-5	NA	CVSGGEDKGYTF
TRBJ1-1	TRBV6-5	NA	CASRITQGTTEAFF
TRBJ2-4	TRBV5-1	few	CASSAGGEKNIQYF
TRBJ2-7	TRBV4-3	few	CASSHPGGGSEQYF
TRBJ2-7	TRBV27	few	CASKTGVSHEQYF
TRBJ2-5	TRBV9	NA	CASSVTGGETQYF
TRBJ2-5	TRBV9	NA	CASSSSGRDQETQYF
TRBJ2-7	TRBV7-2	NA	CASSSTSGRTYEQYF
TRBJ1-2	TRBV18	NA	CASSRDSNYGYTF
TRBJ1-2	TRBV4-2	few	CASSRAGTGFNYGYTF
TRBJ2-3	TRBV25-1	NA	CASREDRANTQYF
TRBJ2-7	TRBV5-1	few	CASSLASGEPYEQYF